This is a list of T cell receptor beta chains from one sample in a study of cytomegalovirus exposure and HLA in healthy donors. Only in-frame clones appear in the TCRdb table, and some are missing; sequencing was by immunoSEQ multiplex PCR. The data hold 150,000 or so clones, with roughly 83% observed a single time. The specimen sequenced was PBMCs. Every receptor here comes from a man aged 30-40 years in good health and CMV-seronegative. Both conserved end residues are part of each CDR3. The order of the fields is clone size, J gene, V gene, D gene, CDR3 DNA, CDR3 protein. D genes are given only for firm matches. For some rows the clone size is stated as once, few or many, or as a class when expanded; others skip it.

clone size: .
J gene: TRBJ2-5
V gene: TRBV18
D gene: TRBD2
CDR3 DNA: TGTGCCAGCTCACCGGCGGGAGTTTTGGAGACCCAGTACTTC
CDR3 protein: CASSPAGVLETQYF

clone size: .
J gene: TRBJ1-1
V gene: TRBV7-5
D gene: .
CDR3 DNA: TGTGCCAGAATACTCCCAGGGGGCATGAACACTGAAGCTTTCTTT
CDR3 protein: CARILPGGMNTEAFF

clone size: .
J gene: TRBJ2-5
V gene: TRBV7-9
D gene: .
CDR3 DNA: TGTGCCAGCAGCTTAGCGGGACATACCCAAGAGACCCAGTACTTC
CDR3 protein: CASSLAGHTQETQYF

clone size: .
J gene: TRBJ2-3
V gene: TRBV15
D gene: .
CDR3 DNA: TGTGCCACCAGCAGGAAATCTCGGGATACGCAGTATTTT
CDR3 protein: CATSRKSRDTQYF

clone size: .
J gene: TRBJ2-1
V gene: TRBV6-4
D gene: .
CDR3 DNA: TGTGCCAGCAGTGACTCGACAGGAAAATACAATGAGCAGTTCTTC
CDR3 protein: CASSDSTGKYNEQFF

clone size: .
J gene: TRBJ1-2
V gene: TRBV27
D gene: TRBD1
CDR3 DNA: TGTGCCAGCAGTTTATTAGGGACAGGTGGCTATGGCTACACCTTC
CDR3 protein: CASSLLGTGGYGYTF

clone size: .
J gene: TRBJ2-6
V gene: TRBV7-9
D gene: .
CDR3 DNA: TGTGCCAGCAGCAACGGGGGGCTAGGGGCCAACGTCCTGACTTTC
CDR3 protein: CASSNGGLGANVLTF

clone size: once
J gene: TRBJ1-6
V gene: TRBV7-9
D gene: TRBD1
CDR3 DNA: TGTGCCAGCAGCTTAGGGGACAGGGGATATTCACCCCTCCACTTT
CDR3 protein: CASSLGDRGYSPLHF

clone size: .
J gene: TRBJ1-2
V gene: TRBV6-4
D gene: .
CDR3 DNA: TGTGCCAGCAGTGACTCCAGCGGGGATGAAGGCTACACCTTC
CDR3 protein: CASSDSSGDEGYTF

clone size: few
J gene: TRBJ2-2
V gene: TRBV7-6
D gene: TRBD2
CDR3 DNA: TGTGCCAGCAGCTCCCCCCTGGGGGGGGCCGGGGAGCTGTTTTTT
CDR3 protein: CASSSPLGGAGELFF

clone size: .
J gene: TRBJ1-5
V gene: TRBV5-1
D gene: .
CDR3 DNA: TGCGCCAGCAGCTTGGCGGGGATTAGGGATCAGCCCCAGCATTTT
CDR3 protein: CASSLAGIRDQPQHF

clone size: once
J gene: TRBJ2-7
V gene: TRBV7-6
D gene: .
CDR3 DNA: TGTGCCAGCAGCCAAACTACCTCCTACGAGCAGTACTTC
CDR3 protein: CASSQTTSYEQYF

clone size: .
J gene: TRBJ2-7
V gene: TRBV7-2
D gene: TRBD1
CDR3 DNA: TGTGCCAGCAGCTTCAGACAGGGACACGAGCAGTACTTC
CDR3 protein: CASSFRQGHEQYF

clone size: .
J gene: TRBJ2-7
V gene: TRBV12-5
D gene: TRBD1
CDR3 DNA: TGTGCTAGTGCCCAGGGACAGGGCTACGAGCAGTACTTC
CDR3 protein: CASAQGQGYEQYF

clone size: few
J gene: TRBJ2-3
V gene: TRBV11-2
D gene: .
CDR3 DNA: TGTGCCAGCAGCTTAGACCAGCGGGGCACAGATACGCAGTATTTT
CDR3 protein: CASSLDQRGTDTQYF

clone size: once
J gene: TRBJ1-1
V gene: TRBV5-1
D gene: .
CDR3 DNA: TGCGCCAGCAGCTTTTGGGGGTCCGGGGGGCTGAACACTGAAGCTTTCTTT
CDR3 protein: CASSFWGSGGLNTEAFF

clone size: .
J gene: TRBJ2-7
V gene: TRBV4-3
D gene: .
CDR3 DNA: TGCGCCAGCAGCCAACAGACCCTACAGGGTTACGAGCAGTACTTC
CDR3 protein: CASSQQTLQGYEQYF

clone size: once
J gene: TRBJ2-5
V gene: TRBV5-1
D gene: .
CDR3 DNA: TGCGCCAGCAGCTTGGCCGGGTGGGAGGATGGGCAGTACTTC
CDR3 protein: CASSLAGWEDGQYF

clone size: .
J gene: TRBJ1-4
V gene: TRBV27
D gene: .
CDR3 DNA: TGTGCCAGCAGTTTAAGTTATGGGGTGGGAGGACTGTTTTTT
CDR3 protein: CASSLSYGVGGLFF

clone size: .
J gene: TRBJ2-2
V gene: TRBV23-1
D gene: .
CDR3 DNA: TGCGCCAGCAGTCCATCCTCGGGCAGGGAGGTGAACACCGGGGAGCTGTTTTTT
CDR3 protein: CASSPSSGREVNTGELFF

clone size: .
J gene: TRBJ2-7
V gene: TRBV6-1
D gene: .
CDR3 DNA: TGTGCCAGCAGCTCATATACGCAGGAGCAGTACTTC
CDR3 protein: CASSSYTQEQYF

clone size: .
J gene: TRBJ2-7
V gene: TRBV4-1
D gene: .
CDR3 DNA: TGCGCCAGCAGCCAATCCAACAGGGTCTCCTACGAGCAGTACTTC
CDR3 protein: CASSQSNRVSYEQYF

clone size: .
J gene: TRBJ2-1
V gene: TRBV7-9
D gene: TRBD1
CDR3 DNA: TGTTCCAGCAGTCCCGACAGGGGGTGGCAGTTCTTC
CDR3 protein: CSSSPDRGWQFF

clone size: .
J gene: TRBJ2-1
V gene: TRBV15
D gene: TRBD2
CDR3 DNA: TGTGCCACCATGGTAGCGGGAGTGAATGAGCAGTTCTTC
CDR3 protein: CATMVAGVNEQFF

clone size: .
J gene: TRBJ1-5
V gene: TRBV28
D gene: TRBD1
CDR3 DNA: TGTGCCAGCAGTTTAGACAGGGGGCCTCAGCCCCAGCATTTT
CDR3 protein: CASSLDRGPQPQHF

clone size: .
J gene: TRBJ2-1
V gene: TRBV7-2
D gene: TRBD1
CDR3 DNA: TGTGCCAGCAGCAACAAAGGCACAAGGACAGGGTCATACAATGAGCAGTTCTTC
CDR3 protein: CASSNKGTRTGSYNEQFF

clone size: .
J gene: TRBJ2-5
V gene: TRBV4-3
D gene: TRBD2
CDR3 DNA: TGCGCCAGCAGCCAACAACGGCTAGCGGAACAAGAGACCCAGTACTTC
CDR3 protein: CASSQQRLAEQETQYF

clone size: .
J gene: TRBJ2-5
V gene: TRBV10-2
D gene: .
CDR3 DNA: TGCGCCATTGCCCGACAGACCCAAGAGACCCAGTACTTC
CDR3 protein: CAIARQTQETQYF

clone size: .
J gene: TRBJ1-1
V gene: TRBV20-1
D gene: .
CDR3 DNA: TGCAGTGCTAGTGGCAACACTGAAGCTTTCTTT
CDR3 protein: CSASGNTEAFF

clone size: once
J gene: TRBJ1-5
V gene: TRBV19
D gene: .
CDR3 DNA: TGTGCCACAGTGTCCGGCGGACATAGCAATCAGCCCCAGCATTTT
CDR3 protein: CATVSGGHSNQPQHF

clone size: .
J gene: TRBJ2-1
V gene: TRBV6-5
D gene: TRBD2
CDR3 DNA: TGTGCCAGCAGTTACTCAACTAGCGGGAGAGAGCAGTTCTTC
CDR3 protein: CASSYSTSGREQFF

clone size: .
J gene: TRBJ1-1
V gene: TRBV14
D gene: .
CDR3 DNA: TGTGCCAGCGCAGGACAGATGAACGCTGAAGCTTTCTTT
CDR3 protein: CASAGQMNAEAFF

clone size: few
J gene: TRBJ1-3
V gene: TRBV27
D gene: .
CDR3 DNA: TGTGCCAGCTGGGGGCCTCCCTCTGGAAACACCATATATTTT
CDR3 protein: CASWGPPSGNTIYF

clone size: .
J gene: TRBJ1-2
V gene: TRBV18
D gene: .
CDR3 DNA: TGTGCCAGCTCACCATATCCAGATATTAACTATGGCTACACCTTC
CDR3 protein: CASSPYPDINYGYTF

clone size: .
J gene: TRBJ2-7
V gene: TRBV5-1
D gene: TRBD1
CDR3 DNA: TGCGCCAGCAGTTCTAAACAGGGGGCCCTCTCCTACGAGCAGTACTTC
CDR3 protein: CASSSKQGALSYEQYF

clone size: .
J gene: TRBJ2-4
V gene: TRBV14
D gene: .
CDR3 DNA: TGTGCCAGCAGCCAAGGCGGGCCCAAAAACATTCAGTACTTC
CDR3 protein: CASSQGGPKNIQYF

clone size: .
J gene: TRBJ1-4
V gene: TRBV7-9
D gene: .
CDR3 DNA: TGTGCCAGCAGCTCTTCTATCGCAACTAATGAAAAACTGTTTTTT
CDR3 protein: CASSSSIATNEKLFF

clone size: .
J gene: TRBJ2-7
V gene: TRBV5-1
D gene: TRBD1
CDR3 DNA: TGCGCCAGCAGCCTGTACATGAGACAGGGGGCCTACGAGCAGTACTTC
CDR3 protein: CASSLYMRQGAYEQYF

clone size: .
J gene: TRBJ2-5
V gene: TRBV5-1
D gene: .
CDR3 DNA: TGCGCCAGCAGCTTGGCCCAGGAGACCCAGTACTTC
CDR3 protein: CASSLAQETQYF

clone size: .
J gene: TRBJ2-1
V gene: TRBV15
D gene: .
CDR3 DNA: TGTGCCACCAGCAGAGATCCGGGACTGAGAGTTTTGCAGTTCTTC
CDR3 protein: CATSRDPGLRVLQFF

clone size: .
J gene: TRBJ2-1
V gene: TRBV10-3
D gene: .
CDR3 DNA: TGTGCCATCAGTCCCACTCAGGGGTACAATGAGCAGTTCTTC
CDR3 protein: CAISPTQGYNEQFF

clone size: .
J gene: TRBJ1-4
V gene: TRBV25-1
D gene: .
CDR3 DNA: TGTGCCAGCAGTGTTGACAGGAATGGCAATGAAAAACTGTTTTTT
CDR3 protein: CASSVDRNGNEKLFF

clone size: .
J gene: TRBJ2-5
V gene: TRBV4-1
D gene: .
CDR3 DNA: TGCGCCAGCAGCCAATACTTCTTCGGGGAGACCCAGTACTTC
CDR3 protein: CASSQYFFGETQYF

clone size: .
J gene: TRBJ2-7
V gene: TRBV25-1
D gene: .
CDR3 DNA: TGTGCCAGTCAGGGGACATTTACCTACGAGCAGTACTTC
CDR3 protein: CASQGTFTYEQYF

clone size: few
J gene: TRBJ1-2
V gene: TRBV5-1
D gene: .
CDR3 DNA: TGCGCCAGCAGCCCATCTCCGGGGGAGGCGGCCTATGGCTACACCTTC
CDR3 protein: CASSPSPGEAAYGYTF

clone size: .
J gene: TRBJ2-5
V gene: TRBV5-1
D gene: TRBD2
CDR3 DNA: TGCGCCAGCAGCTTTAGAAAAGCGGGGGGGTACCAAGAGACCCAGTACTTC
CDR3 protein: CASSFRKAGGYQETQYF